Each of the 30 T cell receptor beta chains below was sequenced from the same sample in a study of shared clonotypes between healthy human individuals (dated by TCRdb to the early 2020s). For the CD8 naive samples, CD45RO-negative cells were positively selected for CCR7, yielding a CD45RA+CCR7+ population from which TemRA cells were excluded. Receptor libraries were prepared by the immunoSEQ multiplex PCR assay. The source is immuneACCESS, and TCRdb retained only in-frame sequences with V and J called. Part of the clones is not carried over; for the studies checked, unresolved V genes explain less than half of this, and the remainder is unexplained. The sample table holds around 560,000 clones, of which around 95% were seen once. The biggest ten clones account for 0.095% to 0.14% of the sample. Material: naive CD8+ T cells sorted from blood. The cell subset or site label here, explained by the study, means: CD45RA+CCR7+. The receptors were sampled from a woman aged 30 to 39 in good health.

The chain is built from TRBV27 and TRBJ2-7; TRBD2 might be the D (6 bases). This CDR3 is 15 amino acids long. V lost 3 bases, J lost 4 bases, and 16 bases lay in between. Germline V lookup: CDR1 MNHEY, CDR2 SMNVEV (reference sequence). In DNA form, the CDR3 reads TGTGCCAGCAGTTTGACCCTTCCGGCGGGGTACGAGCAGTACTTC. Protein sequence: CASSLTLPAGYEQYF.

This clone was detected once. The V gene is TRBV28, the J gene TRBJ2-7; 7 nucleotides align to TRBD2. The germline CDR1 and CDR2 sequences are MDHEN and SYDVKM. The length of the CDR3 is 17 residues. Losses at the gene ends were 3 bases for V and 2 bases for J; bases not matched to a gene: 13. CDR3 bases: TGTGCCAGCAGTTTCGCGGGGGTGGGGGTGCCCACCTACGAGCAGTACTTC. It translates to CASSFAGVGVPTYEQYF.

The V call is TRBV28, the J call TRBJ2-7; 7 bases map to TRBD1. Germline loops: CDR1 MDHEN, CDR2 SYDVKM. This CDR3 has 15 residues. The V gene end was trimmed by 8 bases and the J gene end by 2 bases; junction bases not matched to a gene: 12. Here the CDR3 reads CASATPPQGAYEQYF. The CDR3 bases are TGTGCCAGCGCCACTCCCCCCCAGGGGGCCTACGAGCAGTACTTC.

The V call is TRBV9, the J call TRBJ2-7; 7 bases align to TRBD1. The V segment lost 4 bases and the J segment 3 bases; nucleotides outside the gene matches: 7. The CDR3 runs to 14 residues. Looked up from germline, CDR1 is SGDLS and CDR2 is YYNGEE. The CDR3 DNA follows: TGTGCCAGCAGCCCCGGGACAGCGAACTACGAGCAGTACTTC. Encoded protein: CASSPGTANYEQYF.

The chain links TRBV13 to TRBJ2-7; the D is unclear. Per the germline V gene, CDR1 is PRHDT and CDR2 is FYEKMQ (reference sequence). The CDR3 is made up of 13 amino acids. V lost 3 bases and J 0 bases, leaving 6 bases between the germline ends. In nucleotides, the CDR3 is TGTGCCAGCAGCTTTGGCTACTCCTACGAGCAGTACTTC. Translating gives CASSFGYSYEQYF.

The V and J genes are TRBV28 and TRBJ2-7; 7 bases map to TRBD1. The length of the CDR3 is 17 residues. V dropped 8 bases and J dropped 1; count of bases not matched to a gene: 17. CDR1 and CDR2 from the germline V gene are MDHEN and SYDVKM. The CDR3 loop reads CASGSRSMGQLSYEQYF. CDR3 DNA: TGTGCCAGCGGATCCCGATCGATGGGACAGCTGTCCTACGAGCAGTACTTC.

This CDR3 reads CASSLARDREYGWEKLFF. The CDR3 DNA is TGCGCCAGCAGCTTGGCTCGGGACAGGGAATATGGTTGGGAAAAACTGTTTTTT. The rearrangement uses TRBV5-1 and TRBJ1-4, with 9 bases identical to TRBD1. CDR3 length: 18 residues. V gave up 0 bases and J gave up 8 bases; unmatched junction bases: 14. Germline values: CDR1 SGHRS, CDR2 YFSETQ.

The chain combines TRBV6-5 with TRBJ2-3; possible D gene TRBD2, 5 bases. Looked up from germline, CDR1 is MNHEY and CDR2 is SVGAGI. The V and J ends lost 6 bases and 2 bases respectively, with 12 bases between them. The CDR3 contains 14 residues. CDR3 bases: TGTGCCAGCAGCCCGGACTCGAACACAGATACGCAGTATTTT. Residues: CASSPDSNTDTQYF.

This chain joins TRBV27 and TRBJ2-7, with D tentatively TRBD1 (5 bases). V lost 2 bases and J lost 1, with 9 bases in between. The CDR3 spans 14 residues. In germline, CDR1 is MNHEY, CDR2 SMNVEV (reference sequence). The CDR3 spells CASSLQGSSYEQYF. CDR3 DNA sequence: TGTGCCAGCAGTTTACAGGGCAGTTCCTACGAGCAGTACTTC.

CDR3 amino acids: CASSPQGPTGELFF. Written as DNA, the CDR3 is TGTGCCAGCAGCCCACAGGGACCCACCGGGGAGCTGTTTTTT. The chain combines TRBV6-5 with TRBJ2-2; perhaps TRBD1 as D (6 bases). Germline V lookup: CDR1 MNHEY, CDR2 SVGAGI. Trimming cost V 6 bases and J 4 bases, with 12 bases left between them. The CDR3 length is 14 residues.

J is TRBJ1-5 and V is TRBV27; D is perhaps TRBD1 (6 bases). The CDR3 extends over 15 amino acids. Trimming cost V 2 bases and J 6 bases, with 14 bases left between them. Per germline, CDR1 MNHEY and CDR2 SMNVEV (reference sequence). CDR3 DNA sequence: TGTGCCAGCAGTTTACGGGGGGCGTTGAGTCAGCCCCAGCATTTT. Translation: CASSLRGALSQPQHF.

On this clone itself: The sample holds other DNA sequences that translate to the same CDR3. This sequence joins TRBV6-1 and TRBJ2-7; D is unresolved. In germline, CDR1 is MNHNS, CDR2 SASEGT. The V end lost 3 bases, the J end lost 3 bases, and 6 bases lay between the germline ends. The CDR3 runs to 12 residues. This CDR3 reads CASSEPGYEQYF. CDR3 DNA sequence: TGTGCCAGCAGTGAGCCCGGCTACGAGCAGTACTTC.

V is TRBV7-8 and J is TRBJ1-1, with 8 bases lining up with TRBD1. Per germline, CDR1 SGHVS and CDR2 FQNEAQ. The junction had 2 bases not matched to a gene; V was cut back by 5 bases and J by 3 bases. This CDR3 comprises 13 residues. CDR3 loop: CASSLTGDTEAFF. CDR3 sequence (DNA): TGTGCCAGCAGCCTGACAGGGGACACTGAAGCTTTCTTT.

The rearrangement links TRBV28 to TRBJ2-3, with 8 bases aligning to TRBD2. Germline values: CDR1 MDHEN, CDR2 SYDVKM. V was pared by 6 bases and J by 3 bases, with 8 bases of the junction left unmatched. The CDR3 has 15 residues. The DNA of the CDR3 is TGTGCCAGCAGCCACGAATTAGCGGGAACAGATACGCAGTATTTT. Translating it yields CASSHELAGTDTQYF. The full variable domain, completed using reference TRBV28 and TRBJ2-3, is DVKVTQSSRYLVKRTGEKVFLECVQDMDHENMFWYRQDPGLGLRLIYFSYDVKMKEKGDIPEGYSVSREKKERFSLILESASTNQTSMYLCASSHELAGTDTQYFGPGTRLTVL.

The chain joins TRBV19 to TRBJ2-2, with 8 bases matching TRBD1. The CDR3 covers 15 residues. Germline values: CDR1 LNHDA, CDR2 SQIVND (reference sequence). Trimming removed 5 bases from V and 4 bases from J; junction bases left unmatched: 6. CDR3 DNA sequence: TGTGCCAGTAGTCAGGGGGCCCCTTTCACCGGGGAGCTGTTTTTT. Protein sequence: CASSQGAPFTGELFF. Supplemented by reference TRBV19 and TRBJ2-2, the full variable domain reads DGGITQSPKYLFRKEGQNVTLSCEQNLNHDAMYWYRQDPGQGLRLIYYSQIVNDFQKGDIAEGYSVSREKKESFPLTVTSAQKNPTAFYLCASSQGAPFTGELFFGEGSRLTVL.

This rearrangement joins TRBV5-6 to TRBJ2-5; D possibly matches TRBD1 or TRBD2 (5 bases each). The CDR3 contains 12 residues. Germline CDR1 and CDR2: SGHDT and YYEEEE. V was pared by 1 base and J by 5 bases, with 6 bases between. The CDR3 sequence: CASSLWGETQYF. Written as DNA, the CDR3 is TGTGCCAGCAGCTTGTGGGGGGAGACCCAGTACTTC.

J is TRBJ2-7 and V is TRBV5-6; TRBD2 agrees at 9 bases. This CDR3 comprises 15 residues. From germline, CDR1 is SGHDT and CDR2 YYEEEE. The J segment lost 1 base and the V segment lost 0 bases, leaving 2 bases of the junction unmatched. This CDR3 reads CASSLVLAGSYEQYF. For the CDR3, the DNA is TGTGCCAGCAGCTTGGTCCTAGCGGGATCCTACGAGCAGTACTTC.

The V gene is TRBV27, the J gene TRBJ2-1; D uncertain. This CDR3 spans 11 amino acids. Deletions cut 5 bases from V and 7 bases from J, with 6 bases between. Germline CDR1 reads MNHEY; CDR2 reads SMNVEV (reference sequence). CDR3 sequence reads: CASSATNEQFF. CDR3 bases: TGTGCCAGCAGTGCTACTAATGAGCAGTTCTTC.

V and J are TRBV27 and TRBJ2-1, with D possibly TRBD2 on 6 matching bases. This CDR3 region has 14 residues. With 7 bases removed from V and 1 base from J, the gap between germline ends came to 11 bases. Germline V CDR1 and CDR2: MNHEY, SMNVEV (reference sequence). The CDR3 DNA reads as TGTGCCAGCATGACTGGAGGGTCCTACAATGAGCAGTTCTTC. This translates into CASMTGGSYNEQFF.

The chain joins TRBV9 to TRBJ2-2, with D perhaps being TRBD1 or TRBD2 (5 bases each). Germline V gene data show CDR1 as SGDLS and CDR2 as YYNGEE. There are 16 residues in the CDR3. Trimming shortened V by 3 bases and J by 1 base, and 13 bases separated the two germline ends. As DNA, the CDR3 is TGTGCCAGCAGCGAACCGGGACGGGGGAACACCGGGGAGCTGTTTTTT. It encodes CASSEPGRGNTGELFF.

V and J are TRBV19 and TRBJ2-5; D unclear. The length of the CDR3 is 15 residues. Trimming removed 6 bases from V and 1 base from J, with 15 bases in between. From germline, CDR1 is LNHDA and CDR2 SQIVND (reference sequence). CDR3 nucleotide sequence: TGTGCCAGTAGGGCCCTGTTCAGAGTCCAAGAGACCCAGTACTTC. It codes for CASRALFRVQETQYF. The full variable domain, with the rest looked up from reference TRBV19 and TRBJ2-5, is DGGITQSPKYLFRKEGQNVTLSCEQNLNHDAMYWYRQDPGQGLRLIYYSQIVNDFQKGDIAEGYSVSREKKESFPLTVTSAQKNPTAFYLCASRALFRVQETQYFGPGTRLLVL.

The V and J genes are TRBV5-1 and TRBJ1-1; 9 bases fit TRBD1. This CDR3 has 17 amino acids. The ends lost 1 base at V and 5 bases at J; junction bases unmatched: 12. Per the germline V gene, CDR1 is SGHRS and CDR2 is YFSETQ. The CDR3 reads CASSLYYSDRGYTEAFF. The DNA for the CDR3 is TGCGCCAGCAGCTTGTATTATTCGGACAGGGGCTATACTGAAGCTTTCTTT.

The V call is TRBV6-6, the J call TRBJ2-3; no firm D call. Germline values: CDR1 MNHNY, CDR2 SVGAGI (reference sequence). The CDR3 loop spans 12 amino acids. Trimming stripped 6 bases from V and 10 bases from J, with 14 bases between. As DNA, the CDR3 is TGTGCCAGCAGCCCGACCCGTGGGGCGCAGTATTTT. It codes for CASSPTRGAQYF.

The chain uses TRBV28 and TRBJ1-5, with a weak D call TRBD1 (5 bases). The CDR3 sequence is 16 residues long. Germline-derived CDR1 and CDR2 are MDHEN and SYDVKM. V lost 5 bases, J lost 1 base, and 15 bases lay in between. CDR3: CASSMGEILSNQPQHF. The CDR3 DNA is TGTGCCAGCAGTATGGGGGAGATCTTAAGCAATCAGCCCCAGCATTTT.

For this clone: Other DNA variants within this sample encode the same CDR3. The chain is built from TRBV28 and TRBJ2-7, with 7 bases that match TRBD2. The germline V gene has CDR1 MDHEN and CDR2 SYDVKM. CDR3 length equals 14 residues. V trimming: 4 bases; J trimming: 0 bases; junction bases outside the gene matches: 3. CDR3 amino acids: CASSSSGSSYEQYF. The CDR3 nucleotides read TGTGCCAGCAGTTCTAGCGGTAGCTCCTACGAGCAGTACTTC. Full variable domain (rest looked up from reference TRBV28 and TRBJ2-7): DVKVTQSSRYLVKRTGEKVFLECVQDMDHENMFWYRQDPGLGLRLIYFSYDVKMKEKGDIPEGYSVSREKKERFSLILESASTNQTSMYLCASSSSGSSYEQYFGPGTRLTVT.

V usage is TRBV19 and J usage is TRBJ2-3; tentatively, D is TRBD2 (5 bases). The CDR3 consists of 14 residues. From germline, CDR1 is LNHDA and CDR2 SQIVND (reference sequence). Between the trimmed V and J ends, which lost 9 bases and 1 base, there was a span of 14 bases. CDR3: CASPQRQRTDTQYF. The CDR3 DNA sequence: TGTGCCAGCCCGCAGCGGCAGCGCACAGATACGCAGTATTTT.

V gene TRBV2 combines with J gene TRBJ1-4; 7 nucleotides line up with TRBD1. This CDR3 is built from 15 residues. The germline gives CDR1 SNHLY, CDR2 FYNNEI. The junction had 10 bases not matched to a gene; V was cut back by 6 bases and J by 6 bases. This chain's CDR3 is CASRAGTAAYEKLFF. Written as DNA, the CDR3 is TGTGCCAGCAGGGCCGGGACAGCGGCTTATGAAAAACTGTTTTTT.

The V and J genes are TRBV6-4 and TRBJ2-1, with 9 bases identical to TRBD2. The CDR3 covers 18 residues. Germline V CDR1 and CDR2: MRHNA, SNTAGT. V shed 5 bases, J shed 4 bases, and the junction held 15 bases outside the gene matches. CDR3 DNA: TGTGCCAGCAGTCCTCTAGTTATAGCGGGAGCACCTTACAATGAGCAGTTCTTC. Translating gives CASSPLVIAGAPYNEQFF.

V is TRBV9 and J is TRBJ2-7; TRBD1 aligns across 8 bases. Per the germline V gene, CDR1 is SGDLS and CDR2 is YYNGEE. The length of the CDR3 is 14 residues. V shed 4 bases and J 4 bases; nucleotides not matched to a gene: 7. The CDR3 region is CASSNGQGAYEQYF. The CDR3 DNA follows: TGTGCCAGCAGCAACGGACAGGGAGCTTACGAGCAGTACTTC.

This chain links TRBV28 with TRBJ1-5; 9 bases match TRBD1. Unmatched junction bases numbered 13, after V lost 2 bases and J lost 5 bases. Germline CDR1 MDHEN, CDR2 SYDVKM. This CDR3 region has 18 residues. The CDR3 coding sequence is TGTGCCAGCAGTTTACCCCCCGGGACAGGGAGAAGGGATCAGCCCCAGCATTTT. Protein sequence: CASSLPPGTGRRDQPQHF.